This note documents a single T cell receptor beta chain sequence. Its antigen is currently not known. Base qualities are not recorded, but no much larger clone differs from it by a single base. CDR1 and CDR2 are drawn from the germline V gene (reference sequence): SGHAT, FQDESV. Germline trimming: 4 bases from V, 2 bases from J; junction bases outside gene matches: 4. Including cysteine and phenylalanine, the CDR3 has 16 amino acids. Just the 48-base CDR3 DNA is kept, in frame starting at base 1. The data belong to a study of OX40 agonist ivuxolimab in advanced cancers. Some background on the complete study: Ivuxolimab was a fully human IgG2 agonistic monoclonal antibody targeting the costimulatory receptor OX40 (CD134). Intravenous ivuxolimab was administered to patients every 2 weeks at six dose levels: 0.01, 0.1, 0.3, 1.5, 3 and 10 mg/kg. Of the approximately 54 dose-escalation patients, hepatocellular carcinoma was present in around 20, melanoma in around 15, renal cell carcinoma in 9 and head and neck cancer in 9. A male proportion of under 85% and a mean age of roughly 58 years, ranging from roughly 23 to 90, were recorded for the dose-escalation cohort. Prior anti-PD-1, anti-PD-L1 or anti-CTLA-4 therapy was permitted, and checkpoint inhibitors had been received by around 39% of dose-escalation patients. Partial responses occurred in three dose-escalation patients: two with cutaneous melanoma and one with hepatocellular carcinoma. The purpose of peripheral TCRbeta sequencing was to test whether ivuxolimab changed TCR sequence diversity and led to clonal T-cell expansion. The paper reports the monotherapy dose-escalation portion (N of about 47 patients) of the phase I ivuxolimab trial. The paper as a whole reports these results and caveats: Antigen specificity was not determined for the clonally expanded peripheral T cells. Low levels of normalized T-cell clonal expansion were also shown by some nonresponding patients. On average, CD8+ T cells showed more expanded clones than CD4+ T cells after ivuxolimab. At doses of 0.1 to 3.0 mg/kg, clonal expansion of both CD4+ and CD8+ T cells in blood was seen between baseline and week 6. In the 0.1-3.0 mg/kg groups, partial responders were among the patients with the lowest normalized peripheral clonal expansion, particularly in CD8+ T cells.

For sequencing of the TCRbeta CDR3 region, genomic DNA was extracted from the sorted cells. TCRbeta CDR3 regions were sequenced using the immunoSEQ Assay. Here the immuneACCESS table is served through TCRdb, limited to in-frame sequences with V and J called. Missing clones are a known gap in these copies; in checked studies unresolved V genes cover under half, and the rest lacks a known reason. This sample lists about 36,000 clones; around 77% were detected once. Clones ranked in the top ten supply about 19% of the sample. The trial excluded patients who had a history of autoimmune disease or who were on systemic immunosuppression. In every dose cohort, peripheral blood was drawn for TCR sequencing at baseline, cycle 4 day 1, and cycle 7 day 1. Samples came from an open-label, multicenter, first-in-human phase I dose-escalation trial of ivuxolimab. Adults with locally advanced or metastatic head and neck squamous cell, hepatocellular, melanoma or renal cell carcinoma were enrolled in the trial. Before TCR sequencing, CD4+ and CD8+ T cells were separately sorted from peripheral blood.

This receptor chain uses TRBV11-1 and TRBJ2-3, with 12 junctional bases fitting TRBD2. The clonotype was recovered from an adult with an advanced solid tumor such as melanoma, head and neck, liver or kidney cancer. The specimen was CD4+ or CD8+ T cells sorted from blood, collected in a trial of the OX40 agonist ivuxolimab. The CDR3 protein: CASSSRTSGTTDTQYF. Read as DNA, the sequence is TGTGCCAGCAGCTCTCGGACTAGCGGGACCACAGATACGCAGTATTTT. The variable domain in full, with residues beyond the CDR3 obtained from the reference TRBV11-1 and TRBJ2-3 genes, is EAEVAQSPRYKITEKSQAVAFWCDPISGHATLYWYRQILGQGPELLVQFQDESVVDDSQLPKDRFSAERLKGVDSTLKIQPAELGDSAMYLCASSSRTSGTTDTQYFGPGTRLTVL.